This TCR beta chain came from a study of blood T cell repertoires in COVID-19. Study in general: COVID-19 samples from acute and convalescent phases originated in the United States, Italy and Spain. The cDNA or gDNA used as material had been derived from T cells, B-cell-depleted T cells, or PBMCs.

The length of the CDR3 is 15 residues. Germline V gene sequence: CDR1 SGHTA, CDR2 FQGNSA. Trimming pared 5 bases from V and 0 bases from J, leaving 14 bases between. TCRdb's copy holds only in-frame clones and misses some; the assay was immunoSEQ multiplex PCR. The sample carries 650,000 to 800,000 clones, 85% to 90% recorded once. This chain joins TRBV7-2 and TRBJ2-7; D may be TRBD2 (7 bases). The sequenced sample consisted of peripheral blood. The sequence came from a woman under 30 with acute or convalescent COVID-19. This CDR3 reads CASSTAGASSYEQYF. The CDR3 region has the DNA TGTGCCAGCAGCACCGCGGGGGCATCCTCCTACGAGCAGTACTTC.